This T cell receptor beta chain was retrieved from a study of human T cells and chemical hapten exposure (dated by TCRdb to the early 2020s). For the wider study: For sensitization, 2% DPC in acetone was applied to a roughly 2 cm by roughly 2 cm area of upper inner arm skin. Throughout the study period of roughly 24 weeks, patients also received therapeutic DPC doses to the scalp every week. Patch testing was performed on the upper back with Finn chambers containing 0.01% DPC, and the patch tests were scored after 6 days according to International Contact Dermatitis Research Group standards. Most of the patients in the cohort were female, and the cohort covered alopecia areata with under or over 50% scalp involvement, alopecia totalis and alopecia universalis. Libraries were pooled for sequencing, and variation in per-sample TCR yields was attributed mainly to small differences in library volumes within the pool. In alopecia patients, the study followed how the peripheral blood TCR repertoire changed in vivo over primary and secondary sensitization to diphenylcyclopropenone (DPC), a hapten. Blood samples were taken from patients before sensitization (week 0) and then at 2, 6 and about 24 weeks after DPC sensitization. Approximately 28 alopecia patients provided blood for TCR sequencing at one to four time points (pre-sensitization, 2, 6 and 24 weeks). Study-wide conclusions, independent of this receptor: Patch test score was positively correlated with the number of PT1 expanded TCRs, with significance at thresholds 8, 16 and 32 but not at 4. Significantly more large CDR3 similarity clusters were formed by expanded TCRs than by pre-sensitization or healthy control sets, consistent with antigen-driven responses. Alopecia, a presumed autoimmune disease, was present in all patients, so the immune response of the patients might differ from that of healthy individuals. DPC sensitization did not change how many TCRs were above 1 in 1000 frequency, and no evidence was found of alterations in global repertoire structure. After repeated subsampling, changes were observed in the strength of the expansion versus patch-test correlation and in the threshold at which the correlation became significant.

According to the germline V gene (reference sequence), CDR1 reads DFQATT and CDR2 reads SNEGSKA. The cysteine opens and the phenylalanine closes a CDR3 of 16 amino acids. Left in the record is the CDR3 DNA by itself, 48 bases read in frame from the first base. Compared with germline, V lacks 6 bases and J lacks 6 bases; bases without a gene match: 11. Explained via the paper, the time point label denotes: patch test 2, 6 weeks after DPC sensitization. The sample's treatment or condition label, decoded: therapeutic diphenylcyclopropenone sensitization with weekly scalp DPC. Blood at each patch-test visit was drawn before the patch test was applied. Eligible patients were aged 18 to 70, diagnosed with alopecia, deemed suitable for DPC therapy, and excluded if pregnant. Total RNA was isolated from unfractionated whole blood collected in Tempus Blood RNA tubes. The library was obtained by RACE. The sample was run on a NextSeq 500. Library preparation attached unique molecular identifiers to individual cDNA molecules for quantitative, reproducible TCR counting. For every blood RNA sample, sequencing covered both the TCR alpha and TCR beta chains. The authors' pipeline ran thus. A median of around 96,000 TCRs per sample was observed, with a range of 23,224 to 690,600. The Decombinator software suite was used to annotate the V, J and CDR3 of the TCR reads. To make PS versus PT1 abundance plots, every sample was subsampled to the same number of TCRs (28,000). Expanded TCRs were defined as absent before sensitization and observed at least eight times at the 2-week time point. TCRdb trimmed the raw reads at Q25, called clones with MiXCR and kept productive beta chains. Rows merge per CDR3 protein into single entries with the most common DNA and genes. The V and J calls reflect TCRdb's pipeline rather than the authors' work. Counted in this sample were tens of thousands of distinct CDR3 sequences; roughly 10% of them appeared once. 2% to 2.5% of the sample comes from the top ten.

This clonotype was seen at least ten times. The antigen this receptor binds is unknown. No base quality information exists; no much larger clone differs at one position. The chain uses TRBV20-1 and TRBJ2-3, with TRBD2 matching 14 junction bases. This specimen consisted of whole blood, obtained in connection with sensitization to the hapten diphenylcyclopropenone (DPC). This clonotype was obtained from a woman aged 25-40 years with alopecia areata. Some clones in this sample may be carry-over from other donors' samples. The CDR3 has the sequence CSAKRGTSGRGDTQYF. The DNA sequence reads TGCAGTGCAAAGCGGGGGACTAGCGGGAGAGGGGATACGCAGTATTTT.